A selection of T cell receptor beta chains follows, all from one sample in a study of blood T cell repertoires in COVID-19. The method was immunoSEQ multiplex PCR; TCRdb's version includes in-frame clones alone and lacks a portion of them. The sample lists approximately 300,000 clones, roughly 90% seen once, with about 6% in the top ten. Sequencing was carried out using peripheral blood. The receptors here all came from a man aged 18 to 35 who had recovered from COVID-19. The CDR3 runs from the conserved cysteine through the conserved F or W. D genes are given only for firm matches. Rows may omit the clone size; those that give it use once, few, many or a size class.

abundance: -
d_gene: TRBD2
v_gene: TRBV5-1
j_gene: TRBJ2-7
CDR3aa: CASSLGLAGEAYEQYF
CDR3nt: TGCGCCAGCAGCTTGGGACTAGCGGGAGAGGCATACGAGCAGTACTTC

abundance: -
d_gene: -
v_gene: TRBV6-5
j_gene: TRBJ1-4
CDR3aa: CASSYGPEREKLFF
CDR3nt: TGTGCCAGCAGTTATGGCCCGGAGCGAGAAAAACTGTTTTTT

abundance: -
d_gene: -
v_gene: TRBV6-1
j_gene: TRBJ1-1
CDR3aa: CASSEAGGLPSTEAFF
CDR3nt: TGTGCCAGCAGTGAAGCGGGGGGTTTACCATCGACTGAAGCTTTCTTT

abundance: -
d_gene: -
v_gene: TRBV18
j_gene: TRBJ1-6
CDR3aa: CASSKNGNLNSPLHF
CDR3nt: TGTGCCAGCTCAAAGAACGGGAACCTCAATTCACCCCTCCACTTT

abundance: -
d_gene: -
v_gene: TRBV25-1
j_gene: TRBJ2-5
CDR3aa: CASSDHTALYQETQYF
CDR3nt: TGTGCCAGCAGTGACCACACAGCACTTTACCAAGAGACCCAGTACTTC

abundance: once
d_gene: TRBD2
v_gene: TRBV2
j_gene: TRBJ2-1
CDR3aa: CASSHRTSGGANEQFF
CDR3nt: TGTGCCAGCAGTCATCGGACTAGCGGGGGGGCGAATGAGCAGTTCTTC

abundance: -
d_gene: TRBD1
v_gene: TRBV5-1
j_gene: TRBJ2-2
CDR3aa: CASSLRGQGSTGELFF
CDR3nt: TGCGCCAGCAGCTTGAGAGGACAGGGATCCACCGGGGAGCTGTTTTTT

abundance: -
d_gene: TRBD1
v_gene: TRBV7-9
j_gene: TRBJ2-2
CDR3aa: CASSVIGQGAGELFF
CDR3nt: TGTGCCAGCAGCGTGATCGGACAGGGGGCCGGGGAGCTGTTTTTT

abundance: -
d_gene: -
v_gene: TRBV29-1
j_gene: TRBJ2-7
CDR3aa: CSVVRAQTYEQYF
CDR3nt: TGCAGCGTTGTGCGGGCGCAAACCTACGAGCAGTACTTC

abundance: -
d_gene: -
v_gene: TRBV7-9
j_gene: TRBJ1-3
CDR3aa: CASSLVVVRAASGNTIYF
CDR3nt: TGTGCCAGCAGCTTAGTAGTAGTCAGGGCGGCCTCTGGAAACACCATATATTTT

abundance: -
d_gene: TRBD1
v_gene: TRBV7-2
j_gene: TRBJ2-7
CDR3aa: CASSFYRGSYEQYF
CDR3nt: TGTGCCAGCAGCTTCTACAGGGGATCCTACGAGCAGTACTTC

abundance: once
d_gene: TRBD1
v_gene: TRBV7-9
j_gene: TRBJ2-7
CDR3aa: CASSLATGVEQYF
CDR3nt: TGTGCCAGCAGCTTAGCCACAGGGGTCGAGCAGTACTTC

abundance: -
d_gene: -
v_gene: TRBV9
j_gene: TRBJ1-2
CDR3aa: CASSVGAGANYGYTF
CDR3nt: TGTGCCAGCAGCGTAGGGGCGGGAGCTAACTATGGCTACACCTTC

abundance: -
d_gene: TRBD1
v_gene: TRBV14
j_gene: TRBJ2-7
CDR3aa: CASSHWDRVYEQYF
CDR3nt: TGTGCCAGCAGCCACTGGGACAGAGTTTACGAGCAGTACTTC

abundance: -
d_gene: TRBD2
v_gene: TRBV28
j_gene: TRBJ2-1
CDR3aa: CASSHVGTSGVSSYNEQFF
CDR3nt: TGTGCCAGCAGTCACGTCGGGACTAGCGGGGTTAGCTCCTACAATGAGCAGTTCTTC

abundance: once
d_gene: TRBD1
v_gene: TRBV15
j_gene: TRBJ1-1
CDR3aa: CATSSWDSYYTEAFF
CDR3nt: TGTGCCACCAGCAGCTGGGACAGCTATTACACTGAAGCTTTCTTT

abundance: -
d_gene: TRBD1
v_gene: TRBV3-1/TRBV3-2
j_gene: TRBJ1-2
CDR3aa: CASSPGTGYGYTF
CDR3nt: TGTGCCAGCAGCCCCGGGACAGGCTATGGCTACACCTTC

abundance: once
d_gene: -
v_gene: TRBV6-5
j_gene: TRBJ1-4
CDR3aa: CASSPGYATNEKLFF
CDR3nt: TGTGCCAGCAGCCCGGGATATGCAACTAATGAAAAACTGTTTTTT

abundance: -
d_gene: TRBD2
v_gene: TRBV3-1/TRBV3-2
j_gene: TRBJ2-1
CDR3aa: CASSPSFSGGAGEQFF
CDR3nt: TGTGCCAGCAGCCCCTCCTTTAGCGGGGGGGCCGGGGAGCAGTTCTTC

abundance: -
d_gene: TRBD1
v_gene: TRBV5-4
j_gene: TRBJ1-5
CDR3aa: CASSLTGASAQPQHF
CDR3nt: TGTGCCAGCAGCTTAACAGGGGCGTCGGCTCAGCCCCAGCATTTT

abundance: -
d_gene: -
v_gene: TRBV3-1/TRBV3-2
j_gene: TRBJ2-7
CDR3aa: CASSQEGGAYEQYF
CDR3nt: TGTGCCAGCAGCCAAGAGGGCGGGGCGTACGAGCAGTACTTC

abundance: -
d_gene: TRBD1
v_gene: TRBV19
j_gene: TRBJ1-5
CDR3aa: CASSIYPDRGYSNQPQHF
CDR3nt: TGTGCCAGTAGTATCTACCCGGACAGGGGGTATAGCAATCAGCCCCAGCATTTT

abundance: -
d_gene: TRBD2
v_gene: TRBV18
j_gene: TRBJ2-1
CDR3aa: CASSRRGLAGNEQFF
CDR3nt: TGTGCCAGCTCACGAAGGGGACTAGCGGGTAATGAGCAGTTCTTC

abundance: -
d_gene: -
v_gene: TRBV7-9
j_gene: TRBJ1-1
CDR3aa: CASSLTGDTEAFF
CDR3nt: TGTGCCAGCAGCCTTACAGGTGACACTGAAGCTTTCTTT

abundance: -
d_gene: TRBD2
v_gene: TRBV5-4
j_gene: TRBJ2-1
CDR3aa: CASSLAGASGGGDYNEQFF
CDR3nt: TGTGCCAGCAGCTTGGCTGGGGCTAGCGGGGGGGGAGACTACAATGAGCAGTTCTTC

abundance: -
d_gene: TRBD2
v_gene: TRBV19
j_gene: TRBJ2-1
CDR3aa: CASSIAGGSLGNEQFF
CDR3nt: TGTGCCAGTAGTATTGCCGGGGGGTCTCTTGGCAATGAGCAGTTCTTC

abundance: -
d_gene: TRBD1
v_gene: TRBV6-1
j_gene: TRBJ1-2
CDR3aa: CASSESGDRADGYTF
CDR3nt: TGTGCCAGCAGTGAATCTGGGGACAGGGCCGATGGCTACACCTTC

abundance: -
d_gene: TRBD1
v_gene: TRBV19
j_gene: TRBJ1-5
CDR3aa: CASSIEGTAYQPQHF
CDR3nt: TGTGCCAGTAGTATAGAAGGGACAGCTTATCAGCCCCAGCATTTT

abundance: -
d_gene: TRBD1
v_gene: TRBV5-4
j_gene: TRBJ2-6
CDR3aa: CASSPGQIGSGANVLTF
CDR3nt: TGTGCCAGCAGCCCGGGACAGATAGGCTCTGGGGCCAACGTCCTGACTTTC

abundance: once
d_gene: -
v_gene: TRBV19
j_gene: TRBJ2-3
CDR3aa: CASSMGDTQYF
CDR3nt: TGTGCCAGTAGTATGGGCGATACGCAGTATTTT

abundance: once
d_gene: -
v_gene: TRBV5-8
j_gene: TRBJ1-6
CDR3aa: CASSLDQITDNSPLHF
CDR3nt: TGTGCCAGCAGCTTGGATCAAATAACAGATAATTCACCCCTCCACTTT

abundance: once
d_gene: TRBD2
v_gene: TRBV7-8
j_gene: TRBJ2-3
CDR3aa: CASSPPSGNTDTQYF
CDR3nt: TGTGCCAGCAGCCCTCCTAGCGGGAACACAGATACGCAGTATTTT

abundance: -
d_gene: TRBD2
v_gene: TRBV20-1
j_gene: TRBJ2-7
CDR3aa: CSAVREHEQYF
CDR3nt: TGCAGTGCTGTGCGGGAGCATGAGCAGTACTTC

abundance: -
d_gene: TRBD2
v_gene: TRBV19
j_gene: TRBJ2-3
CDR3aa: CASSIGLAVSTDTQYF
CDR3nt: TGTGCCAGTAGTATAGGACTAGCGGTAAGCACAGATACGCAGTATTTT

abundance: -
d_gene: TRBD2
v_gene: TRBV20-1
j_gene: TRBJ2-1
CDR3aa: CSASNSGGASSYNEQFF
CDR3nt: TGCAGTGCTAGTAACAGCGGGGGGGCAAGCTCCTACAATGAGCAGTTCTTC

abundance: -
d_gene: TRBD2
v_gene: TRBV12-3/TRBV12-4
j_gene: TRBJ2-4
CDR3aa: CASSPDSGNIQYF
CDR3nt: TGTGCCAGCAGTCCAGATAGCGGGAACATTCAGTACTTC

abundance: -
d_gene: TRBD1
v_gene: TRBV2
j_gene: TRBJ1-5
CDR3aa: CASSIGPRQGSNQPQHF
CDR3nt: TGTGCCAGCAGCATTGGCCCCCGACAGGGTAGCAATCAGCCCCAGCATTTT

abundance: -
d_gene: -
v_gene: TRBV2
j_gene: TRBJ2-2
CDR3aa: CASSEGWQGRDTGELFF
CDR3nt: TGTGCCAGCAGTGAAGGGTGGCAGGGTAGGGACACCGGGGAGCTGTTTTTT

abundance: -
d_gene: -
v_gene: TRBV11-2
j_gene: TRBJ2-1
CDR3aa: CASSTARLATYNEQFF
CDR3nt: TGTGCCAGCAGCACGGCCAGACTTGCAACCTACAATGAGCAGTTCTTC

abundance: -
d_gene: TRBD1
v_gene: TRBV19
j_gene: TRBJ2-7
CDR3aa: CASSRGQGPSYEQYF
CDR3nt: TGTGCCAGTAGTAGGGGACAGGGTCCCTCCTACGAGCAGTACTTC

abundance: once
d_gene: -
v_gene: TRBV27
j_gene: TRBJ1-5
CDR3aa: CASSYRDGQPQHF
CDR3nt: TGTGCCAGCAGTTACAGGGATGGTCAGCCCCAGCATTTT

abundance: few
d_gene: -
v_gene: TRBV2
j_gene: TRBJ1-2
CDR3aa: CASKRLGNGYYGYTF
CDR3nt: TGTGCCAGCAAGCGACTAGGCAATGGGTACTATGGCTACACCTTC

abundance: -
d_gene: TRBD1
v_gene: TRBV18
j_gene: TRBJ1-1
CDR3aa: CASSPQTGTDTEAFF
CDR3nt: TGTGCCAGCTCACCCCAGACAGGGACAGACACTGAAGCTTTCTTT

abundance: -
d_gene: -
v_gene: TRBV29-1
j_gene: TRBJ2-7
CDR3aa: CSVRQTYEQYF
CDR3nt: TGCAGCGTAAGACAGACCTACGAGCAGTACTTC

abundance: -
d_gene: -
v_gene: TRBV29-1
j_gene: TRBJ2-7
CDR3aa: CSVLYYEQYF
CDR3nt: TGCAGCGTTCTCTACTACGAGCAGTACTTC

abundance: -
d_gene: TRBD2
v_gene: TRBV6-1
j_gene: TRBJ2-4
CDR3aa: CASSGGTSGSENIQYF
CDR3nt: TGTGCCAGCAGTGGGGGGACTAGCGGGAGTGAAAACATTCAGTACTTC

abundance: -
d_gene: TRBD2
v_gene: TRBV19
j_gene: TRBJ2-1
CDR3aa: CASSIVPSGGYNEQFF
CDR3nt: TGTGCCAGTAGTATAGTCCCTAGCGGTGGCTACAATGAGCAGTTCTTC

abundance: once
d_gene: -
v_gene: TRBV6-5
j_gene: TRBJ1-1
CDR3aa: CASSSLRTRGGTEAFF
CDR3nt: TGTGCCAGCAGTTCCCTTAGGACCCGGGGGGGGACTGAAGCTTTCTTT

abundance: -
d_gene: -
v_gene: TRBV24-1
j_gene: TRBJ1-5
CDR3aa: CATSDLGQPQHF
CDR3nt: TGTGCCACCAGTGATTTGGGCCAGCCCCAGCATTTT

abundance: -
d_gene: TRBD2
v_gene: TRBV10-3
j_gene: TRBJ2-1
CDR3aa: CAISELAGDNEQFF
CDR3nt: TGTGCCATCAGTGAACTAGCGGGAGACAATGAGCAGTTCTTC

abundance: once
d_gene: -
v_gene: TRBV6-4
j_gene: TRBJ2-3
CDR3aa: CASSGGLSSTDTQYF
CDR3nt: TGTGCCAGCAGTGGAGGACTATCTAGCACAGATACGCAGTATTTT

abundance: -
d_gene: -
v_gene: TRBV5-1
j_gene: TRBJ2-2
CDR3aa: CASSSRGLNTGELFF
CDR3nt: TGCGCCAGCAGCTCTCGGGGGTTAAACACCGGGGAGCTGTTTTTT

abundance: -
d_gene: TRBD2
v_gene: TRBV5-6
j_gene: TRBJ2-1
CDR3aa: CASSSTSGSSRFF
CDR3nt: TGTGCCAGCAGCTCGACTAGCGGGAGCTCTCGGTTCTTC

abundance: once
d_gene: -
v_gene: TRBV3-1/TRBV3-2
j_gene: TRBJ2-7
CDR3aa: CASSPTLGEQYF
CDR3nt: TGTGCCAGCAGCCCCACTCTTGGCGAGCAGTACTTC

abundance: -
d_gene: -
v_gene: TRBV19
j_gene: TRBJ2-6
CDR3aa: CASSKGGRPSSGANVLTF
CDR3nt: TGTGCCAGTAGTAAGGGGGGGCGGCCGTCCTCTGGGGCCAACGTCCTGACTTTC

abundance: -
d_gene: -
v_gene: TRBV15
j_gene: TRBJ2-5
CDR3aa: CATSRERGKETQYF
CDR3nt: TGTGCCACCAGCAGAGAGAGGGGGAAAGAGACCCAGTACTTC

abundance: -
d_gene: -
v_gene: TRBV10-3
j_gene: TRBJ2-5
CDR3aa: CAISESTTAQYF
CDR3nt: TGTGCCATCAGTGAGTCGACGACTGCCCAGTACTTC

abundance: once
d_gene: -
v_gene: TRBV9
j_gene: TRBJ1-6
CDR3aa: CASSVEGGQAPLHF
CDR3nt: TGTGCCAGCAGCGTAGAGGGGGGGCAGGCACCCCTCCACTTT

abundance: few
d_gene: TRBD1
v_gene: TRBV5-1
j_gene: TRBJ2-7
CDR3aa: CASSSDFFADRGDPYEQYF
CDR3nt: TGCGCCAGCAGCAGTGACTTCTTTGCTGACAGGGGCGACCCCTACGAGCAGTACTTC